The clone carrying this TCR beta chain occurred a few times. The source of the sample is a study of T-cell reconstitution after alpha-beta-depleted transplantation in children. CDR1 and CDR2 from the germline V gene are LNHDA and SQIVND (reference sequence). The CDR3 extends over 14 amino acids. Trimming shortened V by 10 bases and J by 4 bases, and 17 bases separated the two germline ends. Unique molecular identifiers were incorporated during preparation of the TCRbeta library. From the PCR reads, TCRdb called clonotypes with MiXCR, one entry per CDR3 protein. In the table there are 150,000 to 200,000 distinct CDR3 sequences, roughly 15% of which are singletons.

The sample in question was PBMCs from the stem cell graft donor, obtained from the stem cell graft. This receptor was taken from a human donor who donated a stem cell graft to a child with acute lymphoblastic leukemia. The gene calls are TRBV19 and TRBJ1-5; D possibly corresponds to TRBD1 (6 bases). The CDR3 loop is CATKPGAQNQPQHF. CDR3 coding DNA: TGTGCCACTAAACCAGGGGCCCAAAATCAGCCCCAGCATTTT.